One TCR beta chain is described in this entry. Its antigen is unknown. The data were taken from a study of T cell responses to AZD1222 COVID-19 vaccine. General observations from the study: Mapped onto spike, vaccine-associated CD4 TCRs spanned it and were dominant at 160-218 and 743-854. White British ancestry dominated among donors, who included more females, and clonal diversity was possibly underestimated.

Repertoires were generated with immunoSEQ multiplex PCR, while TCRdb's copy carries only in-frame clones and drops some. In the table there are 150,000 or so clones, about nine tenths of which are singletons. This TCR came from an adult in good health. This specimen was peripheral blood, taken on day 0 of AZD1222 vaccination.

The CDR3 region is CATSDPRETGSYEQYF. The CDR3 DNA reads as TGTGCCACCAGTGATCCAAGAGAGACAGGCTCCTACGAGCAGTACTTC. The chain recombines TRBV24-1 with TRBJ2-7, with D perhaps matching TRBD1 (6 bases). CDR3 length: 16 residues. Trimming pared 3 bases from V and 0 bases from J, leaving 14 bases between. Germline V gene sequence: CDR1 KGHDR, CDR2 SFDVKD.